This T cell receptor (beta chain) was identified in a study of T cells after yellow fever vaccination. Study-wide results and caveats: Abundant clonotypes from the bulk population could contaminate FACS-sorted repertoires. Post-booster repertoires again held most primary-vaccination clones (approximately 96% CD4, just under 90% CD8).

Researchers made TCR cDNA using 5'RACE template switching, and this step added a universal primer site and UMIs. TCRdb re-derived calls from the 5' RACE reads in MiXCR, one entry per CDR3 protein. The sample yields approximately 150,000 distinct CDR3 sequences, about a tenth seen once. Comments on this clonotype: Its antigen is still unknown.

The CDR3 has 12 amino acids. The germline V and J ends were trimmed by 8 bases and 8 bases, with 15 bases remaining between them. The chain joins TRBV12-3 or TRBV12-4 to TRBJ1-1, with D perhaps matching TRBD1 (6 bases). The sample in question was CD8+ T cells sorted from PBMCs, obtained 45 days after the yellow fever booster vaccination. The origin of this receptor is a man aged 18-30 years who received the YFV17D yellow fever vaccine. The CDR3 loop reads CASAKRGAEAFF. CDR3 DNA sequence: TGTGCCAGCGCAAAACGGGGGGCGGAAGCTTTCTTT.